Following are 24 T cell receptor beta chains from one sample sequenced in a study of blood T cell repertoires in COVID-19 (dated by TCRdb to 2019 to 2021). The method was the immunoSEQ multiplex PCR assay. This is the immuneACCESS table as TCRdb keeps it, with only in-frame sequences that have V and J called. A part of the clones is gone; compared with another copy, unresolved V genes explain less than half, and the rest is unexplained. This sample gives around 160,000 clones in total; 70% to 90% of them show up just once. The leading ten clones occupy roughly 8% of the sample. Sequenced material: peripheral blood. Every receptor here comes from a woman aged 55-69 years with COVID-19, enrolled during active disease.

J is TRBJ2-7 and V is TRBV7-9, with D possibly being TRBD1 (7 bases). V lost 4 bases and J lost 1, with 14 bases in between. From germline, CDR1 is SEHNR and CDR2 FQNEAQ (reference sequence). CDR3 length: 15 residues. CDR3 DNA sequence: TGTGCCAGCAGCTCAAAGACAGGGAGGTCCTACGAGCAGTACTTC. Amino acid sequence: CASSSKTGRSYEQYF.

V is TRBV7-9 and J is TRBJ1-1; D is possibly TRBD1 (5 bases). The CDR3 contains 15 residues. Between the trimmed V and J ends, which lost 1 base and 1 base, there was a span of 10 bases. Germline-derived CDR1 and CDR2 are SEHNR and FQNEAQ (reference sequence). The CDR3 region has the DNA TGTGCCAGCAGCTTAGGGGGGGAAGGGAACACTGAAGCTTTCTTT. Protein: CASSLGGEGNTEAFF.

This rearrangement joins TRBV18 to TRBJ1-4; perhaps TRBD1 as D (6 bases). The V end was cut by 1 base, the J end by 5 bases, with 8 bases between. There are 14 residues in the CDR3. Germline V CDR1 and CDR2: KGHSH, LQKENI. CDR3 amino acids: CASSPQGVNEKLFF. For the CDR3, the DNA is TGTGCCAGCTCACCACAGGGGGTCAATGAAAAACTGTTTTTT.

This rearrangement joins TRBV11-2 to TRBJ2-5, with D tentatively TRBD2 (6 bases). The CDR3 runs to 16 residues. V dropped 1 base and J dropped 4 bases, with 16 bases sitting between them. Germline V gene data show CDR1 as SGHAT and CDR2 as FQNNGV. The CDR3 nucleotides read TGTGCCAGCAGCTTAGGCGACTACCAGGAGGGAGAGACCCAGTACTTC. It yields the protein CASSLGDYQEGETQYF. Full variable domain (remainder filled in from reference TRBV11-2 and TRBJ2-5): EAGVAQSPRYKIIEKRQSVAFWCNPISGHATLYWYQQILGQGPKLLIQFQNNGVVDDSQLPKDRFSAERLKGVDSTLKIQPAKLEDSAVYLCASSLGDYQEGETQYFGPGTRLLVL.

The rearrangement links TRBV7-3 to TRBJ2-5; TRBD2 might be the D (6 bases). Trimming left V 4 bases short and J 7 bases short, with 19 bases between. Germline V gene lookup returns CDR1 SGHTA and CDR2 FQGTGA. The CDR3 consists of 15 residues. CDR3 sequence: CASSSNYGGGGTQYF. The CDR3 DNA follows: TGTGCCAGCAGCTCCAATTACGGGGGAGGAGGGACCCAGTACTTC.

This chain uses TRBV5-1 with TRBJ1-2; the match to TRBD1 covers 8 bases. CDR1 and CDR2 from the germline V gene are SGHRS and YFSETQ. The CDR3 loop spans 13 amino acids. V gave up 5 bases and J gave up 1 base; unmatched junction bases: 1. The DNA of the CDR3 is TGCGCCAGCAGGACAGGGGATAACTATGGCTACACCTTC. Its protein is CASRTGDNYGYTF.

In DNA form, the CDR3 reads TGCGCCAGCTCCGGCATGACTAGTCTCTACAATGAGCAGTTCTTC. It yields the protein CASSGMTSLYNEQFF. The chain employs TRBV5-1 and TRBJ2-1; perhaps TRBD2 as D (6 bases). The CDR3 spans 15 residues. In germline, CDR1 is SGHRS, CDR2 YFSETQ. V was clipped by 7 bases and J by 3 bases, with 17 bases between them.

The chain uses TRBV6-5 and TRBJ1-1, with 7 bases that match TRBD1. V trimming: 6 bases; J trimming: 9 bases; junction bases outside the gene matches: 13. The CDR3 has 14 residues. Germline lookup yields CDR1 MNHEY and CDR2 SVGAGI. The CDR3 spells CASSTPLTGDQAFF. The CDR3 coding sequence is TGTGCCAGCAGCACTCCCCTTACAGGGGACCAAGCTTTCTTT.

V is TRBV21-1 and J is TRBJ1-1. TRBV21-1 is a pseudogene segment. The CDR3 has 17 amino acids. CDR3 DNA: TGTGCCAGCAGCAAAGGCAGGAAGGATCGCGGGGACACTGAAGCTTTCTTT. It encodes CASSKGRKDRGDTEAFF.

V gene TRBV7-2 combines with J gene TRBJ1-4, with 8 nucleotides matching TRBD1. The J segment lost 7 bases and the V segment lost 5 bases, leaving 9 bases of the junction unmatched. Germline V gives CDR1 SGHTA, CDR2 FQGNSA. The CDR3 is 15 residues long. The CDR3 DNA reads as TGTGCCAGCAGCCCCCGACAGGGGTTAGTTGAAAAACTGTTTTTT. Translated, it gives CASSPRQGLVEKLFF. The full variable domain, rest sourced from reference TRBV7-2 and TRBJ1-4, is GAGVSQSPSNKVTEKGKDVELRCDPISGHTALYWYRQSLGQGLEFLIYFQGNSAPDKSGLPSDRFSAERTGGSVSTLTIQRTQQEDSAVYLCASSPRQGLVEKLFFGSGTQLSVL.

The rearrangement links TRBV10-1 to TRBJ2-2; TRBD1 matches at 9 bases. V shed 5 bases and J 4 bases; nucleotides not matched to a gene: 8. The CDR3 extends over 16 amino acids. Germline assignment: CDR1 WNHNN and CDR2 SYGVQD (reference sequence). The CDR3 loop reads CASSPTGTGSTGELFF. In DNA, the CDR3 is TGCGCCAGCAGTCCAACCGGGACAGGGAGCACCGGGGAGCTGTTTTTT.

This CDR3 is CASSKLDSSGNTIYF. In DNA, the CDR3 is TGTGCCAGCAGCAAACTTGACAGCTCTGGAAACACCATATATTTT. This rearrangement joins TRBV9 to TRBJ1-3; possibly TRBD1 for D (5 bases). V shed 4 bases and J shed 0 bases, with 11 bases lying between them. Germline V gene lookup returns CDR1 SGDLS and CDR2 YYNGEE. CDR3 length: 15 amino acids.

The chain employs TRBV27 and TRBJ1-5; 7 positions agree with TRBD1. Looked up from germline, CDR1 is MNHEY and CDR2 is SMNVEV (reference sequence). The CDR3 is made up of 13 amino acids. The junction had 4 bases not matched to a gene; V was cut back by 6 bases and J by 5 bases. CDR3 sequence: CASSRQGHQPQHF. For the CDR3, the DNA is TGTGCCAGCAGCCGACAGGGACATCAGCCCCAGCATTTT.

This clone was detected only a few times. The V and J genes are TRBV5-1 and TRBJ2-3, with a possible D match to TRBD1 (5 bases). CDR1 is SGHRS and CDR2 is YFSETQ in the germline V gene. V was shortened by 4 bases and J by 3 bases, with 12 bases between the two germline ends. CDR3 length: 14 residues. CDR3: CASSPRPGTDTQYF. In DNA, the CDR3 is TGCGCCAGCAGCCCAAGACCAGGGACAGATACGCAGTATTTT.

The genes are TRBV27 and TRBJ1-2; 8 bases agree with TRBD1. CDR1 is MNHEY, CDR2 SMNVEV, per germline (reference sequence). Trimming removed 7 bases from V and 5 bases from J; junction bases left unmatched: 12. The CDR3 loop spans 15 amino acids. CDR3 sequence (DNA): TGTGCCAGCAATCCGGGGACAGGTGACATATATGGCTACACCTTC. It translates to CASNPGTGDIYGYTF.

The chain has TRBV7-3 and TRBJ2-7, with 8 bases matching TRBD1. The CDR3 contains 15 residues. Germline CDR1 is SGHTA and CDR2 is FQGTGA. V dropped 2 bases and J dropped 0; count of bases not matched to a gene: 3. CDR3 loop: CASSLDRGSSYEQYF. The CDR3, as DNA: TGTGCCAGCAGCTTAGACAGGGGCAGCTCCTACGAGCAGTACTTC.

The rearrangement uses TRBV19 and TRBJ1-3, with 9 nucleotides matching TRBD1. In germline, CDR1 is LNHDA, CDR2 SQIVND (reference sequence). The CDR3 covers 14 residues. The ends lost 8 bases at V and 8 bases at J; junction bases unmatched: 10. The DNA for the CDR3 is TGTGCCAGTGAGAAACAGGGGGCAATGGACACCATATATTTT. Its translation is CASEKQGAMDTIYF. Together with reference TRBV19 and TRBJ1-3, the CDR3 gives the full variable domain: DGGITQSPKYLFRKEGQNVTLSCEQNLNHDAMYWYRQDPGQGLRLIYYSQIVNDFQKGDIAEGYSVSREKKESFPLTVTSAQKNPTAFYLCASEKQGAMDTIYFGEGSWLTVV.

V is TRBV12-3 or TRBV12-4 and J is TRBJ1-2, with D perhaps TRBD1 (6 bases). Trimming left V 6 bases short and J 11 bases short, with 19 bases between. The CDR3 has 13 residues. DNA of the CDR3: TGTGCCAGCAGCCTGGGGGCCGACAGTACATACACCTTC. Protein sequence: CASSLGADSTYTF.

The chain carries TRBV18 and TRBJ2-5; the match to TRBD1 covers 9 bases. The germline V gene encodes CDR1 KGHSH and CDR2 LQKENI. CDR3 length equals 17 residues. The J segment lost 4 bases and the V segment lost 3 bases, leaving 12 bases of the junction unmatched. CDR3 region: CASSPGIGTGRGETQYF. DNA of the CDR3: TGTGCCAGCTCACCGGGAATCGGGACAGGGAGGGGAGAGACCCAGTACTTC.

This clone was recorded a few times. J is TRBJ1-5 and V is TRBV2; TRBD1 agrees at 8 bases. V dropped 4 bases and J dropped 4; count of bases not matched to a gene: 6. This CDR3 comprises 15 residues. Germline V gene sequence: CDR1 SNHLY, CDR2 FYNNEI. The CDR3 region is CASSGTGLRNQPQHF. CDR3 bases: TGTGCCAGCAGTGGGACAGGGTTAAGAAATCAGCCCCAGCATTTT.

V and J are TRBV19 and TRBJ1-2; D remains unclear. CDR3 length: 17 amino acids. Germline V gives CDR1 LNHDA, CDR2 SQIVND (reference sequence). Trimming removed 0 bases at V and 2 bases at J, with 16 bases between. The CDR3 coding sequence is TGTGCCAGTAGTATAGATCCCTGGGCAGGATCAAACTATGGCTACACCTTC. This encodes CASSIDPWAGSNYGYTF. The entire variable domain, with the rest obtained from reference TRBV19 and TRBJ1-2, is as follows: DGGITQSPKYLFRKEGQNVTLSCEQNLNHDAMYWYRQDPGQGLRLIYYSQIVNDFQKGDIAEGYSVSREKKESFPLTVTSAQKNPTAFYLCASSIDPWAGSNYGYTFGSGTRLTVV.

This chain uses TRBV9 with TRBJ2-3; 11 nucleotides align to TRBD2. Losses at the gene ends were 4 bases for V and 0 bases for J; bases not matched to a gene: 4. Germline V gene lookup returns CDR1 SGDLS and CDR2 YYNGEE. The CDR3 sequence is 16 residues long. DNA of the CDR3: TGTGCCAGCAGCTTGAGACTAGCGGGGAGCACAGATACGCAGTATTTT. As protein: CASSLRLAGSTDTQYF.

The chain uses TRBV28 and TRBJ2-3, with D perhaps TRBD1 (6 bases). Trimming cost V 6 bases and J 5 bases, with 18 bases left between them. The germline V gene encodes CDR1 MDHEN and CDR2 SYDVKM. The CDR3 contains 15 residues. The CDR3 sequence: CASSILRQGQDTQYF. CDR3 coding DNA: TGTGCCAGCAGCATCCTCCGGCAGGGACAAGATACGCAGTATTTT.

The rearrangement joins TRBV4-2 to TRBJ2-3, with 7 bases identical to TRBD2. From germline, CDR1 is LGHNA and CDR2 YNFKEQ. This CDR3 is 19 amino acids long. V trimming: 0 bases; J trimming: 1 base; junction bases outside the gene matches: 13. Here the CDR3 reads CASSQDASAGTTGTDTQYF. In DNA, the CDR3 is TGTGCCAGCAGCCAAGACGCATCCGCCGGGACTACAGGCACAGATACGCAGTATTTT.